Here is one T cell receptor (beta chain) with its context. Antigen specificity is unknown. TCRdb keeps only in-frame clones here, not all; method: immunoSEQ multiplex PCR. Altogether approximately 42,000 clones are present, 75% to 80% being singletons, with the ten largest covering 4.8%. The sample belongs to a study of neoadjuvant anti-PD-1 for oral cavity cancer. On the study more broadly: Patients mostly received three to four biweekly nivolumab doses at 3 mg/kg before surgery.

Whole-study results and caveats: Higher pretreatment blood Treg/Th17 ratios correlated with higher pretreatment blood and lower post-treatment tumor TCRbeta clonality.

CDR1 is SGDLS, CDR2 YYNGEE, per germline. The CDR3 has 14 residues. The V gene lost 5 bases and the J gene lost 3 bases, with 11 bases spanning the gap. The time point denotes: after neoadjuvant nivolumab, at surgical resection. The source was PBMCs, collected after nivolumab (anti-PD-1) treatment. This sequence was found in a person between 40 and 80 years old with oral cavity squamous cell carcinoma. The chain has TRBV9 and TRBJ2-2; tentatively, D is TRBD1 or TRBD2 (5 bases each). CDR3 in DNA: TGTGCCAGCAGGTACGGGACCCACACCGGGGAGCTGTTTTTT. Residues: CASRYGTHTGELFF.